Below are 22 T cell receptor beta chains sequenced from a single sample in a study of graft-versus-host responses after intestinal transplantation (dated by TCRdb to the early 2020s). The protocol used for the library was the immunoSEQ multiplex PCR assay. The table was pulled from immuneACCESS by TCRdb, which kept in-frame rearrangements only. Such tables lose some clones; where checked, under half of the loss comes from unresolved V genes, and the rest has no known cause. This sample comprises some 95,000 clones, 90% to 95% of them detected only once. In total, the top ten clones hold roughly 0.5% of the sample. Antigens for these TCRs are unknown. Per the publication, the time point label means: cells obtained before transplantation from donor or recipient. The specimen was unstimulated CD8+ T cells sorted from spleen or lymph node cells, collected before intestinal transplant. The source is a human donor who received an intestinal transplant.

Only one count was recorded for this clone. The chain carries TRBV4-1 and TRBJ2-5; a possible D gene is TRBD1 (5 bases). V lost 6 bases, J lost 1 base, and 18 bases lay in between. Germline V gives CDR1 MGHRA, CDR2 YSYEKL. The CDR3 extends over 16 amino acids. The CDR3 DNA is TGCGCCAGCAGACAAAATATCGACAGATCCCAAGAGACCCAGTACTTC. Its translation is CASRQNIDRSQETQYF.

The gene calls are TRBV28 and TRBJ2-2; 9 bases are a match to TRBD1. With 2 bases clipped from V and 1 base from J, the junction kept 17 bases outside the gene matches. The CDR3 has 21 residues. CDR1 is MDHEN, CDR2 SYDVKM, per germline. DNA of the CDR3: TGTGCCAGCAGTTTAATACCGGGACAGGGAGATCGCCTAATGAACACCGGGGAGCTGTTTTTT. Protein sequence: CASSLIPGQGDRLMNTGELFF.

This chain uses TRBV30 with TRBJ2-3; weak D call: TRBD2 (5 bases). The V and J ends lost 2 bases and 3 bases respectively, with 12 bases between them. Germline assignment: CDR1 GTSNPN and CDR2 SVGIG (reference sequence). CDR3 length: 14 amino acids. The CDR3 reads CAWSPGVLTDTQYF. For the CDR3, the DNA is TGTGCCTGGAGTCCCGGGGTCCTAACAGATACGCAGTATTTT.

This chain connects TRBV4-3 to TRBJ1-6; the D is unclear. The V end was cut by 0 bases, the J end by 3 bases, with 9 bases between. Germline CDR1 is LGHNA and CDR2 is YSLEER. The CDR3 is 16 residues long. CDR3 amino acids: CASSQDIADYNSPLHF. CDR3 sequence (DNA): TGCGCCAGCAGCCAAGATATAGCCGACTATAATTCACCCCTCCACTTT.

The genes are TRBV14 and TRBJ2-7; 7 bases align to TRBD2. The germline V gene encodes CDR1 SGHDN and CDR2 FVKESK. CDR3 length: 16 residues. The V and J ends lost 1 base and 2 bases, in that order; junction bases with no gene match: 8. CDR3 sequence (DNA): TGTGCCAGCAGCCAAGTGACGGGGGGTACTACCTACGAGCAGTACTTC. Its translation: CASSQVTGGTTYEQYF.

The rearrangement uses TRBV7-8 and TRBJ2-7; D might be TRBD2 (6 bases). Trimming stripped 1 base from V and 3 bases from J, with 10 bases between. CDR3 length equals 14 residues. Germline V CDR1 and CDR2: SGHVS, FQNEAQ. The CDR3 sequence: CASSLVSGDYEQYF. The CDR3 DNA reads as TGTGCCAGCAGCTTAGTTAGCGGCGACTACGAGCAGTACTTC.

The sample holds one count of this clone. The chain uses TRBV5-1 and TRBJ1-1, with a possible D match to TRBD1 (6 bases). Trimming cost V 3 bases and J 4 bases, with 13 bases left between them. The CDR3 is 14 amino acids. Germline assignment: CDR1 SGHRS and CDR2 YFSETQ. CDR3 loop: CASSSAQGFTEAFF. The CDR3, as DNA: TGCGCCAGCAGCTCGGCACAGGGTTTCACTGAAGCTTTCTTT.

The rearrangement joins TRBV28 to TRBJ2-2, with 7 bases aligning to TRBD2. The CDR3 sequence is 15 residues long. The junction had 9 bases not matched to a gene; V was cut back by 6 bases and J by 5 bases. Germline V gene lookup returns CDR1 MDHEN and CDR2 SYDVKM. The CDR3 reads CASSPWGGSTGELFF. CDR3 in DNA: TGTGCCAGCAGCCCCTGGGGCGGGAGTACCGGGGAGCTGTTTTTT.

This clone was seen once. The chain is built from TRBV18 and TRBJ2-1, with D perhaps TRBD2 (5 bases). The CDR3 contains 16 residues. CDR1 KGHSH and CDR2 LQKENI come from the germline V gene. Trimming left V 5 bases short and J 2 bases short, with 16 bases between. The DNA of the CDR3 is TGTGCCAGCTCAGAGCTTCGGGGAATTCCCTACAATGAGCAGTTCTTC. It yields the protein CASSELRGIPYNEQFF.

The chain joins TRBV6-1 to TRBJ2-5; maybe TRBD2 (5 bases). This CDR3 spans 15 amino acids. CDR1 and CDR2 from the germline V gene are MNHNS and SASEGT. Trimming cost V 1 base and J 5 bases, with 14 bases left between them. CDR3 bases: TGTGCCAGCAGTGAAGACCTGGAGGTGTGGGAGACCCAGTACTTC. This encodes CASSEDLEVWETQYF.

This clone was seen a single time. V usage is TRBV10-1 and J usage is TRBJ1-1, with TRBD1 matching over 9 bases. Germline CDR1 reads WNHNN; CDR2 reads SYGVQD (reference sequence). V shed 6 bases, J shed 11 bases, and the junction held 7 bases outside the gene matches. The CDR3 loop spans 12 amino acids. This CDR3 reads CASSPGTGKAFF. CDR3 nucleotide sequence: TGCGCCAGCAGCCCCGGGACAGGGAAGGCTTTCTTT.

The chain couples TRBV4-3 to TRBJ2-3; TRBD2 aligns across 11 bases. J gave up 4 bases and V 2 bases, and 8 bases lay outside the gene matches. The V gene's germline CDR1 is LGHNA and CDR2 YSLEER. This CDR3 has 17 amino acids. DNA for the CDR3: TGCGCCAGCAGCCAAATCCTCACTAGCGGGGGTGCAGATACGCAGTATTTT. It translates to CASSQILTSGGADTQYF.

CDR3 nucleotides: TGTGCCTGGACGTCCGGGAACATCTACGAGCAGTACTTC. Amino acids: CAWTSGNIYEQYF. This chain connects TRBV30 to TRBJ2-7, with D possibly matching TRBD2 (5 bases). Per the germline V gene, CDR1 is GTSNPN and CDR2 is SVGIG (reference sequence). The CDR3 consists of 13 residues. Between the trimmed V and J ends, which lost 4 bases and 3 bases, there was a span of 13 bases.

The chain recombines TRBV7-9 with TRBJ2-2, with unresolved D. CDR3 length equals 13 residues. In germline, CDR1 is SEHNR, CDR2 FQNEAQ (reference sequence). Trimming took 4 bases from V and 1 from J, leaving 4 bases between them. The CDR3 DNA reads TGTGCCAGCAGCTCCGGGAACACCGGGGAGCTGTTTTTT. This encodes CASSSGNTGELFF.

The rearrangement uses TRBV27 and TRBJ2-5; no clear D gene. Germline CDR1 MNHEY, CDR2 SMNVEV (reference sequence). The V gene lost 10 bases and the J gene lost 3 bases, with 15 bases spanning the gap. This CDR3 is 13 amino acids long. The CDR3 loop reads CAIPLAGEETQYF. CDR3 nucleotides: TGTGCCATTCCCCTGGCTGGAGAAGAGACCCAGTACTTC.

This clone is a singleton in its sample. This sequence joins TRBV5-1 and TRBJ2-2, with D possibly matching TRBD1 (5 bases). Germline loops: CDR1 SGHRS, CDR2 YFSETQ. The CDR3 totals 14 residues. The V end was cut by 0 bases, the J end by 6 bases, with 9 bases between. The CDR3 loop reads CASSLAAGPGELFF. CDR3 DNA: TGCGCCAGCAGCTTGGCCGCAGGGCCCGGGGAGCTGTTTTTT.

CDR3 nucleotide sequence: TGTGCCAGTAGTATAGGCCCTGTGCAGGGCTATGGCTACACCTTC. This codes for CASSIGPVQGYGYTF. V and J are TRBV19 and TRBJ1-2; D is perhaps TRBD1 (5 bases). This CDR3 comprises 15 residues. Germline V CDR1 and CDR2: LNHDA, SQIVND (reference sequence). The V and J ends lost 1 base and 4 bases respectively, with 13 bases between them.

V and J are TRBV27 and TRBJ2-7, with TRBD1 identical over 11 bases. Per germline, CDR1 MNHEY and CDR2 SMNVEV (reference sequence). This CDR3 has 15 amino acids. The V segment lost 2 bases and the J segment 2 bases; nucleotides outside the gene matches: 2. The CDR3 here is CASSLRDRGAYEQYF. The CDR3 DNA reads TGTGCCAGCAGTTTACGGGACAGGGGGGCCTACGAGCAGTACTTC.

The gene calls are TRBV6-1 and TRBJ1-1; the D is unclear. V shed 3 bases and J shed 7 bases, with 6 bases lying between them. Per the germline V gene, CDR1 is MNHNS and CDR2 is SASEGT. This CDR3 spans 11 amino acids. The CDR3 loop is CASSDYSEAFF. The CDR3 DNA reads TGTGCCAGCAGTGACTACAGTGAAGCTTTCTTT.

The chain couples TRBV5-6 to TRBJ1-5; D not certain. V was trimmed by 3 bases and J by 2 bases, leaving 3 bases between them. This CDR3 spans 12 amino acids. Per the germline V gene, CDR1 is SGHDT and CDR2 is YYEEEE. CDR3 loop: CASSSGNQPQHF. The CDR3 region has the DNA TGTGCCAGCAGCTCTGGCAATCAGCCCCAGCATTTT.

The CDR3 loop reads CASSVGQGDEQYF. In DNA form, the CDR3 reads TGTGCCAGCAGTGTAGGACAGGGGGACGAGCAGTACTTC. This rearrangement joins TRBV6-6 to TRBJ2-7, with 10 bases matching TRBD1. Germline loops: CDR1 MNHNY, CDR2 SVGAGI (reference sequence). V was clipped by 5 bases and J by 5 bases; unmatched bases: 3. This CDR3 is built from 13 residues.

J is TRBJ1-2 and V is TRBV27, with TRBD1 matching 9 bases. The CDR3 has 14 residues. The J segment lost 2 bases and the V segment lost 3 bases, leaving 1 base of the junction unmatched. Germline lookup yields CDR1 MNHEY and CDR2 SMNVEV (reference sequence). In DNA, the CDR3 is TGTGCCAGCAGTTTTGGGACAGGGAACTATGGCTACACCTTC. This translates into CASSFGTGNYGYTF.